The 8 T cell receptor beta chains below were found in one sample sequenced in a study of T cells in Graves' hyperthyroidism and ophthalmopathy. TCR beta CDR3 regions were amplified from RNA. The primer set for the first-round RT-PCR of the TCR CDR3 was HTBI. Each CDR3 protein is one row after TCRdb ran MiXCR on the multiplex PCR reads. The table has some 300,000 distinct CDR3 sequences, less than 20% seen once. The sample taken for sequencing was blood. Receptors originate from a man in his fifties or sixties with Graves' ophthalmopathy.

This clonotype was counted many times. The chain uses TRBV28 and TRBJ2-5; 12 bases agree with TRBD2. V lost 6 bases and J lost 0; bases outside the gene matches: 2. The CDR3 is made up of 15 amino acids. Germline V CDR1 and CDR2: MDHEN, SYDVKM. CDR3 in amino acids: CASSGLAGNQETQYF. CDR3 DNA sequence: TGTGCCAGCAGCGGACTAGCGGGGAACCAAGAGACCCAGTACTTC.

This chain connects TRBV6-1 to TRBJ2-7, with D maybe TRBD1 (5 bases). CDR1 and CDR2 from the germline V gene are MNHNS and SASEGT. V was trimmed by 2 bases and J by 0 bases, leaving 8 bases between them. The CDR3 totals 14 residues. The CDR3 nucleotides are TGTGCCAGCAGTGAACAGGACAACTCCTACGAGCAGTACTTC. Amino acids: CASSEQDNSYEQYF.

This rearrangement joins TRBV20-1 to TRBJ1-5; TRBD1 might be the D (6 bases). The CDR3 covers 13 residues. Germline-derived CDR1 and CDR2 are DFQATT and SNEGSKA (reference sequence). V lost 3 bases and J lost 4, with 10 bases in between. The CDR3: CSARTGVNQPQHF. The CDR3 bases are TGCAGTGCTAGGACAGGAGTAAATCAGCCCCAGCATTTT.

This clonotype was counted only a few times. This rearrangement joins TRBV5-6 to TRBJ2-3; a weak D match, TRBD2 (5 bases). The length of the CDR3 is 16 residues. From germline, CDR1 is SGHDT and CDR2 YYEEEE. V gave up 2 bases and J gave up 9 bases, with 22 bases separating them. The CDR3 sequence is CASSLSRLTDLRTQYF. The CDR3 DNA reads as TGTGCCAGCAGCTTAAGTAGACTAACCGACCTACGGACGCAGTATTTT.

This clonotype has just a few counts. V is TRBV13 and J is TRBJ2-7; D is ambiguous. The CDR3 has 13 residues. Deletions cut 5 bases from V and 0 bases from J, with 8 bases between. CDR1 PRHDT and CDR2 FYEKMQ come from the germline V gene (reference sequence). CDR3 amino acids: CASSPTSSYEQYF. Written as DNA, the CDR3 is TGTGCCAGCAGCCCGACCTCCTCCTACGAGCAGTACTTC.

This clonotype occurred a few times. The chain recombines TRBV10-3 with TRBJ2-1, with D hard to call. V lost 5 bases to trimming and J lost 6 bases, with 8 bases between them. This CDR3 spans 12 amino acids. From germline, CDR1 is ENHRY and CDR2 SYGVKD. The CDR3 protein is CAISPYGNEQFF. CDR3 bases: TGTGCCATCAGTCCCTATGGCAATGAGCAGTTCTTC.

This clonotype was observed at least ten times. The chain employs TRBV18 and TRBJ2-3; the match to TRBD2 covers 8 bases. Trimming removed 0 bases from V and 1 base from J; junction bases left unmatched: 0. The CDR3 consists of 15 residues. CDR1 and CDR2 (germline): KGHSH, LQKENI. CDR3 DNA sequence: TGTGCCAGCTCACCACCGACTAGCGGCACAGATACGCAGTATTTT. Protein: CASSPPTSGTDTQYF.

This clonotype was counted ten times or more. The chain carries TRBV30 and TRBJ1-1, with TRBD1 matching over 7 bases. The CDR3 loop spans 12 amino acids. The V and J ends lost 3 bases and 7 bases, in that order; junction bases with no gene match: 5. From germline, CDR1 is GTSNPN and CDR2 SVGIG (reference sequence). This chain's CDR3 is CAWSSGGYEAFF. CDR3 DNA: TGTGCCTGGAGCTCAGGGGGGTATGAAGCTTTCTTT.